Shown below are 8 T cell receptor beta chains from a single sample sequenced in a study of blood T cell repertoires in COVID-19. Here immunoSEQ multiplex PCR was the method, and the copy in TCRdb shows in-frame clones only, minus some. The sample includes about 64,000 clones, around 73% of them seen just once. The sequencing sample was made of peripheral blood. The source of these receptors is a man older than 75 with acute or convalescent COVID-19.

The chain joins TRBV9 to TRBJ2-1; perhaps TRBD1 as D (5 bases). The CDR3 covers 16 residues. From germline, CDR1 is SGDLS and CDR2 YYNGEE. V lost 3 bases and J lost 6, with 19 bases in between. DNA for the CDR3: TGTGCCAGCAGCGCAGCTGACAGTTTACGCTTCAATGAGCAGTTCTTC. Translated: CASSAADSLRFNEQFF.

The J gene is TRBJ1-6, the V gene TRBV5-1; D possibly corresponds to TRBD1 (5 bases). V lost 4 bases and J lost 6, with 11 bases in between. Germline CDR1 is SGHRS and CDR2 is YFSETQ. The CDR3 loop spans 14 amino acids. CDR3 coding DNA: TGCGCCAGCAGCCCGGACACGGGTAATTCACCCCTCCACTTT. As protein: CASSPDTGNSPLHF.

V gene TRBV5-4 combines with J gene TRBJ2-7; tentative D call: TRBD2 (6 bases). This CDR3 spans 15 amino acids. Trimming removed 4 bases at V and 0 bases at J, with 14 bases between. CDR1 is SGHNT, CDR2 YYREEE, per germline (reference sequence). CDR3 loop: CASSPGRESSYEQYF. The CDR3 nucleotides read TGTGCCAGCAGCCCCGGACGGGAGTCCTCCTACGAGCAGTACTTC.

This clone was seen a few times. The chain employs TRBV7-2 and TRBJ1-5, with unresolved D. V was clipped by 6 bases and J by 0 bases, with 9 bases between them. The CDR3 contains 14 residues. Germline V gives CDR1 SGHTA, CDR2 FQGNSA. In DNA form, the CDR3 reads TGTGCCAGCAGTATGTCCGGTAGCAATCAGCCCCAGCATTTT. Translating gives CASSMSGSNQPQHF.

V is TRBV5-1 and J is TRBJ2-6; D may be TRBD1 (6 bases). This CDR3 is built from 15 residues. CDR1 and CDR2 from the germline V gene are SGHRS and YFSETQ. V was pared by 4 bases and J by 2 bases, with 10 bases between. The CDR3: CASSPGEAGANVLTF. The CDR3 bases are TGCGCCAGCAGCCCAGGGGAAGCTGGGGCCAACGTCCTGACTTTC.

The J gene is TRBJ2-7, the V gene TRBV6-5, with 7 bases aligning to TRBD2. The CDR3 has 12 residues. From germline, CDR1 is MNHEY and CDR2 SVGAGI. V was clipped by 9 bases and J by 1 base; unmatched bases: 3. The CDR3: CASGGGSYEQYF. CDR3 nucleotides: TGTGCCAGTGGGGGAGGGTCCTACGAGCAGTACTTC.

The genes are TRBV18 and TRBJ2-1, with D possibly TRBD2 on 5 matching bases. CDR1 KGHSH and CDR2 LQKENI come from the germline V gene. The V gene lost 6 bases and the J gene lost 8 bases, with 14 bases spanning the gap. The CDR3 is 13 amino acids. CDR3 coding DNA: TGTGCCAGCTCCCCTAAACACGGGGATGAGCAGTTCTTC. Protein product: CASSPKHGDEQFF.

The rearrangement joins TRBV18 to TRBJ1-1, with D possibly TRBD1 on 6 matching bases. CDR3 length: 15 amino acids. Trimming cost V 3 bases and J 4 bases, with 15 bases left between them. Germline V gene sequence: CDR1 KGHSH, CDR2 LQKENI. The CDR3 region is CASSPRKGEGTEAFF. In DNA form, the CDR3 reads TGTGCCAGCTCACCTAGAAAGGGGGAGGGCACTGAAGCTTTCTTT.